This T cell receptor (beta chain) was captured by sequencing in a study of blood T cell repertoires in COVID-19. Study at large: The United States, Italy and Spain provided the acute and convalescent COVID-19 samples.

Recruits, aged 18 to 89 years, lived in 24 US areas. In Cohort 3, a recovered donor had either two negative PCRs, clearance, or symptom resolution. Clones were read by immunoSEQ multiplex PCR, and TCRdb kept only the in-frame ones, dropping some. This sample has fewer than 450,000 clones, with around 90% found just once. The receptor was isolated from a man aged 18 to 30 who had recovered from COVID-19. Sequencing was carried out using PBMCs or T cells enriched from blood (not recorded which).

CDR3 residues: CASSLEEGTRAEAFF. The CDR3 nucleotides read TGTGCCAGCAGTTTAGAGGAGGGCACGAGGGCTGAAGCTTTCTTT. The chain is built from TRBV27 and TRBJ1-1; D is ambiguous. Per the germline V gene, CDR1 is MNHEY and CDR2 is SMNVEV (reference sequence). The CDR3 is made up of 15 amino acids. V lost 2 bases and J lost 6, with 16 bases in between.